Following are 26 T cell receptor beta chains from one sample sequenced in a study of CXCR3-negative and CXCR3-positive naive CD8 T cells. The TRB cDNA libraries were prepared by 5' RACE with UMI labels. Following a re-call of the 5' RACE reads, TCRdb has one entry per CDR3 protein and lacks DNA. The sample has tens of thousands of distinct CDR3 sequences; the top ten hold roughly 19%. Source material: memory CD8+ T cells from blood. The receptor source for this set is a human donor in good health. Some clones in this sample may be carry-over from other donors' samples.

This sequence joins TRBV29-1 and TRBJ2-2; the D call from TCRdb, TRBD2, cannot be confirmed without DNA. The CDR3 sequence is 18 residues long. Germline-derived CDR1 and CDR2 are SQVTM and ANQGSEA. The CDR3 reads CSVEVLIGPSGMAGELFF.

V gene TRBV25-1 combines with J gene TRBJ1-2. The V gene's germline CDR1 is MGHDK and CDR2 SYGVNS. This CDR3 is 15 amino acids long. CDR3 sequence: CASSEPSTARYGYTF.

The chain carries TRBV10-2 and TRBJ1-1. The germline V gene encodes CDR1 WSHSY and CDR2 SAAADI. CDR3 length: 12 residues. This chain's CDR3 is CASRGRNTEAFF.

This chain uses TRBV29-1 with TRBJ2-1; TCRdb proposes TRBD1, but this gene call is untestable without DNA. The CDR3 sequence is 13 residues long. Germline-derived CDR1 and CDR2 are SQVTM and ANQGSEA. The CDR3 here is CSVETQGSLEQFF.

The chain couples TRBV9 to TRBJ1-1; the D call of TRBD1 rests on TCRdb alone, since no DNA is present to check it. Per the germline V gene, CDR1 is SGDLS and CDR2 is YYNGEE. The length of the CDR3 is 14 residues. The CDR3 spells CASNPTGVGTEAFF.

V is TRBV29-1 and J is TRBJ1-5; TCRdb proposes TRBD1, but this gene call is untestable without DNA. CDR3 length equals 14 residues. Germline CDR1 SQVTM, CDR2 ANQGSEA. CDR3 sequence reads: CSVEGGPENQPQHF.

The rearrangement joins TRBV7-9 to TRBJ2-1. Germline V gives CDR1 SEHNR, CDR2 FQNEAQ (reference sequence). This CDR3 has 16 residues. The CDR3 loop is CASSLKESLSYNEQFF.

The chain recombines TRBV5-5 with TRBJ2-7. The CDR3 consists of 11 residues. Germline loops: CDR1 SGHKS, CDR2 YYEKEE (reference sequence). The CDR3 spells CASGRTYEQYF. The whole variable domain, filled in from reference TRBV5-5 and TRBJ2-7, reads DAGVTQSPTHLIKTRGQQVTLRCSPISGHKSVSWYQQVLGQGPQFIFQYYEKEERGRGNFPDRFSARQFPNYSSELNVNALLLGDSALYLCASGRTYEQYFGPGTRLTVT.

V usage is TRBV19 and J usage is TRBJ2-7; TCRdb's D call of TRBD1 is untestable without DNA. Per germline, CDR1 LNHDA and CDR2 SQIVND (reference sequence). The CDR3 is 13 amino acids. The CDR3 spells CASSLTSRGEQYF.

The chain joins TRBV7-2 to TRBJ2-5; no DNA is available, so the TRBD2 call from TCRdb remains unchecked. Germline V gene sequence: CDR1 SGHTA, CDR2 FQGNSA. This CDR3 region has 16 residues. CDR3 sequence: CASSLLTGTSGETQYF.

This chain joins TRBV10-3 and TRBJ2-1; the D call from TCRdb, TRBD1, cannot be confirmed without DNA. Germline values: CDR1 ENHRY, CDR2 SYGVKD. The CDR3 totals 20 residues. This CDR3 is CAITRDRGFGGPLSYNEQFF.

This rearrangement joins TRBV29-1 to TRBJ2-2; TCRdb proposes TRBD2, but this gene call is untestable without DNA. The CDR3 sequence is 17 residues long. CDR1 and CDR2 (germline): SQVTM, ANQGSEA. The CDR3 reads CSVLGLAGRGDPGELFF.

CDR3: CSVKSGSEQYF. The chain carries TRBV29-1 and TRBJ2-7. CDR3 length: 11 amino acids. Germline V gene lookup returns CDR1 SQVTM and CDR2 ANQGSEA.

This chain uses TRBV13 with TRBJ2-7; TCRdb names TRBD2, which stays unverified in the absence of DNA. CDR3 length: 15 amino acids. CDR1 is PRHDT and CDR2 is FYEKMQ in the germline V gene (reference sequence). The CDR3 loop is CASSLARGTSYEQYF. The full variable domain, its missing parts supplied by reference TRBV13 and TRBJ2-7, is AAGVIQSPRHLIKEKRETATLKCYPIPRHDTVYWYQQGPGQDPQFLISFYEKMQSDKGSIPDRFSAQQFSDYHSELNMSSLELGDSALYFCASSLARGTSYEQYFGPGTRLTVT.

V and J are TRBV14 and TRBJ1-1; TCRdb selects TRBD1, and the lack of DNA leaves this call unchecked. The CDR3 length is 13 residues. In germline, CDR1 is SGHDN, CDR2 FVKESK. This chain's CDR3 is CASSLRGTTEAFF.

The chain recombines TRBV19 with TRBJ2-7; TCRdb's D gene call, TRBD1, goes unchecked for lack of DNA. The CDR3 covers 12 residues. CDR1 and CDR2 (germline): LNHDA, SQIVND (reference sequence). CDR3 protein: CASGQGPGEQYF.

CDR3 sequence: CASSPPTRSSYNEQFF. The rearrangement links TRBV7-9 to TRBJ2-1. Germline V lookup: CDR1 SEHNR, CDR2 FQNEAQ (reference sequence). This CDR3 is built from 16 residues. Full variable domain (remainder filled in from reference TRBV7-9 and TRBJ2-1): DTGVSQNPRHKITKRGQNVTFRCDPISEHNRLYWYRQTLGQGPEFLTYFQNEAQLEKSRLLSDRFSAERPKGSFSTLEIQRTEQGDSAMYLCASSPPTRSSYNEQFFGPGTRLTVL.

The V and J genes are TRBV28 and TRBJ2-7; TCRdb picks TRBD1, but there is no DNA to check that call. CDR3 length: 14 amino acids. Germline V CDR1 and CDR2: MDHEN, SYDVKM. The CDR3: CASSQRTGSYEQYF.

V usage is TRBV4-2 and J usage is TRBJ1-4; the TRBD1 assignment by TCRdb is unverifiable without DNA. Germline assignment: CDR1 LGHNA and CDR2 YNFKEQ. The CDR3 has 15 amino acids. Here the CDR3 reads CASSPLSWEAEKLFF.

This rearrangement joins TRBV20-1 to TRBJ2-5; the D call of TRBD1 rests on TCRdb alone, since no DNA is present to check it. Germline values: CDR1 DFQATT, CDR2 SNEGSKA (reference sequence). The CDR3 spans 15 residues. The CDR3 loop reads CSASVRDTPQETQYF.

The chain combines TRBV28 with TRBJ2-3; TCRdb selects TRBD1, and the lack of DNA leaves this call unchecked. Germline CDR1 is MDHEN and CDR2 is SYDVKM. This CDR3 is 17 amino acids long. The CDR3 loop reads CASSSPSLGTGTDTQYF.

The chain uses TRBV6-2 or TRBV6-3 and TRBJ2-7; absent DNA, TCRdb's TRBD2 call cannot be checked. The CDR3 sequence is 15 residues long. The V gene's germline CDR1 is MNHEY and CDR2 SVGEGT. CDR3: CASSYRGGAFYEQYF.

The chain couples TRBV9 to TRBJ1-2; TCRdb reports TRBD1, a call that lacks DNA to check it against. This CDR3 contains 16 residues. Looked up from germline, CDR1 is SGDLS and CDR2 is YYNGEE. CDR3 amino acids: CASSVGVRDRGNGYTF.

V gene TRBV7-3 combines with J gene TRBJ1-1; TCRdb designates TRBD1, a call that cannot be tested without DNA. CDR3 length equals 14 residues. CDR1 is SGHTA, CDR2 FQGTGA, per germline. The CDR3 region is CASSNTGGATEAFF.

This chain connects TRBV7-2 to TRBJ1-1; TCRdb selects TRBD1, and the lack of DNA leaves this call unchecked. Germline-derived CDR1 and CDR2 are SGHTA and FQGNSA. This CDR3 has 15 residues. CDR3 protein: CASSGGTGRDTEAFF.

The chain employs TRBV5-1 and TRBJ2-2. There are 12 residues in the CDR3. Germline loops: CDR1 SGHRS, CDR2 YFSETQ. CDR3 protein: CASSLGAGELFF.